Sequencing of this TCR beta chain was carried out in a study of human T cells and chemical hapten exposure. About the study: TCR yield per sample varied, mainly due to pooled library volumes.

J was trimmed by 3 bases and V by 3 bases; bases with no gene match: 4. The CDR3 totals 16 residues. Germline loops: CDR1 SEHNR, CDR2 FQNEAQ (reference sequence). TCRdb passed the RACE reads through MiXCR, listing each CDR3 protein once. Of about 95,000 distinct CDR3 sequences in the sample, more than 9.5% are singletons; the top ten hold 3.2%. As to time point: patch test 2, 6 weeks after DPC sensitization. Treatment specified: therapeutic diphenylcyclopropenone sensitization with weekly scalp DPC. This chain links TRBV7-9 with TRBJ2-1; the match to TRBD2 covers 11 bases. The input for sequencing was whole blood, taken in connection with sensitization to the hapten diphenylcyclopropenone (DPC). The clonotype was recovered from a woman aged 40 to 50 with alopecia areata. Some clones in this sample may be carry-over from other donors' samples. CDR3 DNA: TGTGCCAGCAGCTTCCAACTAGCGGGAGACTACAATGAGCAGTTCTTC. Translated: CASSFQLAGDYNEQFF. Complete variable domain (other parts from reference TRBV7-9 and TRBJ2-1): DTGVSQNPRHKITKRGQNVTFRCDPISEHNRLYWYRQTLGQGPEFLTYFQNEAQLEKSRLLSDRFSAERPKGSFSTLEIQRTEQGDSAMYLCASSFQLAGDYNEQFFGPGTRLTVL.